The 30 T cell receptor beta chains in this list originate from one sample, sequenced in a study of blood T cell repertoires in COVID-19. Sequencing was performed with immunoSEQ multiplex PCR; in TCRdb, only in-frame clones are kept and a portion is missing. The table has approximately 250,000 clones, approximately 82% seen once; the top ten hold around 16%. What was sequenced was PBMCs or T cells enriched from blood (not recorded which). The source of these receptors is a man in his forties who had recovered from COVID-19.

This chain links TRBV20-1 with TRBJ2-1; 7 bases fit TRBD2. The germline gives CDR1 DFQATT, CDR2 SNEGSKA (reference sequence). Trimming took 3 bases from V and 6 from J; bases not matched to a gene: 20. The CDR3 is made up of 18 amino acids. As DNA, the CDR3 is TGCAGTGCTAGTGTCTGGCCGGGAGGCTCTTTCATCGTCAATGAGCAGTTCTTC. Protein product: CSASVWPGGSFIVNEQFF.

The genes are TRBV6-5 and TRBJ2-1; 8 bases match TRBD2. There are 15 residues in the CDR3. With 6 bases clipped from V and 0 bases from J, the junction kept 4 bases outside the gene matches. Germline assignment: CDR1 MNHEY and CDR2 SVGAGI. The CDR3 DNA sequence: TGTGCCAGCAGCGCAACTAGCGGCTCCTACAATGAGCAGTTCTTC. Translated, it gives CASSATSGSYNEQFF.

CDR3 DNA: TGTGCCAGCTCACCAGGCGGGGGGTCCGCAGATACGCAGTATTTT. This translates into CASSPGGGSADTQYF. The chain joins TRBV18 to TRBJ2-3; TRBD2 matches at 8 bases. CDR1 is KGHSH, CDR2 LQKENI, per germline. Trimming cost V 2 bases and J 4 bases; bases outside gene matches: 5. The CDR3 has 15 amino acids.

This rearrangement joins TRBV27 to TRBJ2-7; the D gene is possibly TRBD2 (5 bases). Germline CDR1 is MNHEY and CDR2 is SMNVEV (reference sequence). The CDR3 is made up of 15 amino acids. The V end was cut by 6 bases, the J end by 1 base, with 16 bases between. The CDR3: CASSDRVGASYEQYF. The CDR3 nucleotides are TGTGCCAGCAGCGACCGGGTGGGAGCTTCCTACGAGCAGTACTTC.

This clone was observed once. The chain combines TRBV21-1 with TRBJ2-7; no check of the table's D call, TRBD2, against the DNA was made. TRBV21-1 is marked as a pseudogene. The length of the CDR3 is 16 residues. CDR3 amino acids: CASSKRNGSGSYEQYF. The CDR3 DNA reads TGTGCCAGCAGCAAAAGAAACGGTAGCGGGAGCTACGAGCAGTACTTC.

This rearrangement joins TRBV5-1 to TRBJ2-7; TRBD2 agrees at 13 bases. Germline values: CDR1 SGHRS, CDR2 YFSETQ. J lost 0 bases, V lost 4 bases, and 10 bases had no gene match. The CDR3 runs 18 residues. As DNA, the CDR3 is TGCGCCAGCAGCAGGACTAGCGGGGGCCCCAGGAGCTCCTACGAGCAGTACTTC. Translation gives CASSRTSGGPRSSYEQYF.

This clone was counted between two and nine times. The chain has TRBV6-1 and TRBJ2-3, with no clear D. CDR3 length equals 13 residues. Trimming took off 2 bases at V and 6 bases at J, with 9 bases between the two ends. The germline CDR1 and CDR2 sequences are MNHNS and SASEGT. The CDR3 sequence is CASSEPAADTQYF. CDR3 DNA sequence: TGTGCCAGCAGTGAACCGGCAGCGGATACGCAGTATTTT.

Only one count was recorded for this clone. The V call is TRBV4-2, the J call TRBJ2-7, with 11 bases identical to TRBD2. Germline CDR1 is LGHNA and CDR2 is YNFKEQ. The CDR3 consists of 15 residues. J gave up 7 bases and V 5 bases, and 10 bases lay outside the gene matches. This chain's CDR3 is CASSFRLAGTWEQYF. CDR3 coding DNA: TGTGCCAGCAGCTTTCGACTAGCGGGGACCTGGGAGCAGTACTTC.

This chain uses TRBV12-3 or TRBV12-4 with TRBJ2-7, with D hard to call. This CDR3 contains 11 residues. Trimming left V 5 bases short and J 2 bases short, with 4 bases between. The CDR3 nucleotides read TGTGCCAGCAGTATTACCTACGAGCAGTACTTC. Translation gives CASSITYEQYF.

Regarding this clone: No conserved phenylalanine or tryptophan is present at the end of the CDR3, so a read error is the likely explanation. It is unclear where the CDR3 begins or ends on the DNA, so no DNA is shown, and the CDR3 is as TCRdb lists it. The chain recombines TRBV28 with TRBJ1-1. Germline lookup yields CDR1 MDHEN and CDR2 SYDVKM. The CDR3 is 13 amino acids long, termini counted. The CDR3: CASSDVRVHIAVG.

The genes are TRBV11-2 and TRBJ1-5; no reliable D call. This CDR3 comprises 13 residues. V was shortened by 2 bases and J by 7 bases, with 9 bases between the two germline ends. Germline-derived CDR1 and CDR2 are SGHAT and FQNNGV. Here the CDR3 DNA reads TGTGCCAGCAGCTTAAACTGGGCCCAGCCCCAGCATTTT. Amino acid sequence: CASSLNWAQPQHF.

The rearrangement uses TRBV5-1 and TRBJ2-7; 7 bases map to TRBD2. Germline CDR1 and CDR2: SGHRS and YFSETQ. The CDR3 covers 16 residues. J lost 5 bases, V lost 0 bases, and 11 bases had no gene match. The CDR3 DNA follows: TGCGCCAGCAGCTTGGGATATCGGGGAGGGGAGAACGAGCAGTACTTC. Protein sequence: CASSLGYRGGENEQYF.

This clone was seen more than once but under ten times. The chain employs TRBV16 and TRBJ1-5; D is unclear. The CDR3 extends over 14 amino acids. The germline V and J ends were trimmed by 3 bases and 0 bases, with 6 bases remaining between them. CDR1 and CDR2 from the germline V gene are KGHSY and FQNENV. The CDR3 region has the DNA TGTGCCAGCAGCCATCAGAATAGCAATCAGCCCCAGCATTTT. This gives the protein CASSHQNSNQPQHF.

V usage is TRBV11-3 and J usage is TRBJ2-7; a possible D gene is TRBD1 (5 bases). Deletions cut 5 bases from V and 5 bases from J, with 13 bases between. The CDR3 covers 13 residues. Germline loops: CDR1 SGHNT, CDR2 YENEEA. The CDR3 loop reads CASSLRQGHEQYF. CDR3 in DNA: TGTGCCAGCAGCCTAAGGCAGGGCCACGAGCAGTACTTC.

This clone showed up just a few times. CDR3 amino acids: CASSQEAGNTEAFF. CDR3 in DNA: TGCGCCAGCAGCCAGGAGGCAGGGAACACTGAAGCTTTCTTT. The V gene is TRBV5-1, the J gene TRBJ1-1; D gene ambiguous. Germline lookup yields CDR1 SGHRS and CDR2 YFSETQ. The V end lost 4 bases, the J end lost 1 base, and 11 bases lay between the germline ends. The CDR3 has 14 residues.

This clone was counted once. The J gene is TRBJ2-5, the V gene TRBV5-1; D perhaps matches TRBD2 (6 bases). CDR1 is SGHRS and CDR2 is YFSETQ in the germline V gene. CDR3 length equals 14 residues. The ends were cut back, 2 bases at V and 4 bases at J, with 12 bases in the middle. The CDR3 DNA reads as TGCGCCAGCAGCTTAGAGCGGCGGGGAGAGACCCAGTACTTC. Translated: CASSLERRGETQYF.

V and J are TRBV5-1 and TRBJ2-3; 8 positions match TRBD2. This CDR3 is built from 14 residues. Germline CDR1 reads SGHRS; CDR2 reads YFSETQ. The J segment lost 4 bases and the V segment lost 3 bases, leaving 4 bases of the junction unmatched. As DNA, the CDR3 is TGCGCCAGCAGCTCCGGACTAGCCGCAGATACGCAGTATTTT. Its translation: CASSSGLAADTQYF.

The chain employs TRBV3-1 (or the pseudogene TRBV3-2) and TRBJ2-7, with D tentatively TRBD2 (5 bases). This CDR3 spans 13 amino acids. Germline assignment: CDR1 LGHDT and CDR2 YNNKEL (reference sequence). Trimming cost V 1 base and J 7 bases, with 11 bases left between them. The CDR3 DNA follows: TGTGCCAGCAGCCAAGTGGCAGGAGGTGAGCAGTACTTC. It specifies CASSQVAGGEQYF.

The genes are TRBV30 and TRBJ2-1, with D unresolved. Germline V gene lookup returns CDR1 GTSNPN and CDR2 SVGIG (reference sequence). The length of the CDR3 is 13 residues. V was cut by 7 bases and J by 0 bases, with 10 bases left in between. The CDR3 DNA sequence: TGTGCCTTGGGAAGCCTCTCCTACAATGAGCAGTTCTTC. Translating it yields CALGSLSYNEQFF.

The chain has TRBV5-1 and TRBJ2-2, with 13 nucleotides matching TRBD2. The CDR3 totals 18 residues. Germline-derived CDR1 and CDR2 are SGHRS and YFSETQ. V was clipped by 1 base and J by 5 bases; unmatched bases: 8. DNA for the CDR3: TGCGCCAGCAGCTTGCCGGGACTAGCGGGAACAAATACCGGGGAGCTGTTTTTT. It yields the protein CASSLPGLAGTNTGELFF.

The chain couples TRBV6-5 to TRBJ1-2; 7 bases align to TRBD1. Germline V gene sequence: CDR1 MNHEY, CDR2 SVGAGI. CDR3 size: 15 residues. Trimming at V came to 4 bases and at J to 6 bases, leaving 11 bases not matched to a gene. The CDR3 sequence: CASSSTPGQLNGYTF. The DNA of the CDR3 is TGTGCCAGCAGTTCTACTCCGGGACAGTTAAATGGCTACACCTTC.

The rearrangement joins TRBV3-1 (or the pseudogene TRBV3-2) to TRBJ1-1; TRBD1 aligns across 8 bases. The CDR3 consists of 15 residues. CDR1 and CDR2 from the germline V gene are LGHDT and YNNKEL (reference sequence). V shed 2 bases and J 5 bases; nucleotides not matched to a gene: 7. The CDR3: CASSQFQGATTEAFF. Here the CDR3 DNA reads TGTGCCAGCAGCCAATTTCAGGGGGCAACAACTGAAGCTTTCTTT.

Here the CDR3 DNA reads TGTGCCAGCAGCGCCGCGGTATACGCGGAGCAGTACTTC. Protein product: CASSAAVYAEQYF. The chain links TRBV9 to TRBJ2-7; D not certain. Trimming pared 3 bases from V and 7 bases from J, leaving 14 bases between. CDR3 size: 13 residues. Germline V lookup: CDR1 SGDLS, CDR2 YYNGEE.

This clone was observed at least ten times. This rearrangement joins TRBV12-3 or TRBV12-4 to TRBJ1-3; no definite D call. This CDR3 region has 11 residues. Trimming stripped 6 bases from V and 8 bases from J, with 8 bases between. The CDR3 DNA is TGTGCCAGCAGCTTCCCCCACACCATATATTTT. It codes for CASSFPHTIYF.

The chain uses TRBV7-8 and TRBJ2-5; no reliable D call. Germline lookup yields CDR1 SGHVS and CDR2 FQNEAQ. The V end lost 1 base, the J end lost 4 bases, and 10 bases lay between the germline ends. The CDR3 is made up of 14 amino acids. CDR3 sequence (DNA): TGTGCCAGCAGCTTAGTAGGCAGAGGAGAGACCCAGTACTTC. This translates into CASSLVGRGETQYF.

The rearrangement joins TRBV5-1 to TRBJ2-7; TRBD2 matches at 8 bases. Trimming took 0 bases from V and 9 from J; bases not matched to a gene: 5. This CDR3 spans 13 amino acids. Germline V CDR1 and CDR2: SGHRS, YFSETQ. CDR3 sequence: CASSLDAGGAQYF. CDR3 sequence (DNA): TGCGCCAGCAGCTTGGATGCGGGGGGCGCGCAGTACTTC.

The chain employs TRBV7-2 and TRBJ1-1; D is unclear. Germline CDR1 is SGHTA and CDR2 is FQGNSA. The CDR3 loop spans 14 amino acids. Trimming removed 1 base from V and 6 bases from J, with 12 bases in between. For the CDR3, the DNA is TGTGCCAGCAGCTTAGAATTGACAAGCCCTGAAGCTTTCTTT. Translated: CASSLELTSPEAFF.

The chain employs TRBV18 and TRBJ1-2; 9 bases align to TRBD1. CDR1 is KGHSH, CDR2 LQKENI, per germline. This CDR3 has 13 amino acids. J lost 7 bases, V lost 6 bases, and 6 bases had no gene match. The CDR3 spells CASSGTGQSGYTF. CDR3 nucleotide sequence: TGTGCCAGCTCGGGGACAGGGCAATCTGGCTACACCTTC.

V usage is TRBV7-2 and J usage is TRBJ1-5, with TRBD1 as a possible D gene (5 bases). The germline CDR1 and CDR2 sequences are SGHTA and FQGNSA. The CDR3 totals 15 residues. V gave up 1 base and J gave up 5 bases, with 12 bases separating them. CDR3 DNA: TGTGCCAGCAGCTTAGATGGGGGGAGATATCAGCCCCAGCATTTT. The encoded protein is CASSLDGGRYQPQHF.

The chain combines TRBV18 with TRBJ1-2; 7 nucleotides match TRBD1. Per the germline V gene, CDR1 is KGHSH and CDR2 is LQKENI. After removal of 3 bases from V and 8 bases from J, the junction contained 9 bases not matched to a gene. This CDR3 spans 14 amino acids. The CDR3 bases are TGTGCCAGCTCACCGGTCGACAGGGAACACGGCTACACCTTC. Translation gives CASSPVDREHGYTF.